This record covers a single TCR beta chain. The germline CDR1 and CDR2 sequences are SGHTA and FQGNSA. Trimming stripped 3 bases from V and 8 bases from J, with 11 bases between. The CDR3 has 13 residues. The sample belongs to a study of cytotoxic CD8 clonotypes in ibrutinib-treated CLL. Study summary: Across the patients, 10 to 11 were relapsed/refractory, roughly 15 treatment-naive and approximately 18 IGHV unmutated.

Some clones are missing from TCRdb's copy, which holds only in-frame ones; the method was immunoSEQ multiplex PCR. The sample carries 110,000 to 150,000 clones, about three quarters recorded once. This sample comprised PBMCs, obtained after 24 months of ibrutinib treatment. The J gene is TRBJ1-3, the V gene TRBV7-2; D uncertain. The source is a human donor with chronic lymphocytic leukemia. The CDR3 DNA reads TGTGCCAGCAGCTTTCCGGGCGGGGACACCATATATTTT. Its translation is CASSFPGGDTIYF. The variable domain in full, completed from reference TRBV7-2 and TRBJ1-3, reads GAGVSQSPSNKVTEKGKDVELRCDPISGHTALYWYRQSLGQGLEFLIYFQGNSAPDKSGLPSDRFSAERTGGSVSTLTIQRTQQEDSAVYLCASSFPGGDTIYFGEGSWLTVV.